The 18 T cell receptor beta chains presented below share a single source sample, sequenced in a study of blood T cell repertoires in COVID-19. Libraries were prepared by immunoSEQ multiplex PCR; TCRdb keeps only in-frame clonotypes and omits some of them. The sample has 93,000 or so clones, roughly 84% seen once. The specimen was peripheral blood. These receptors were obtained from a human donor in a cohort sampled during active or convalescent COVID-19.

The rearrangement uses TRBV21-1 and TRBJ1-5; TRBD1, the D gene given by the table, was not confirmed from the DNA. TRBV21-1 is listed as a pseudogene. CDR3 length: 17 residues. The CDR3: CASSKTTGGSSNQPQHF. The CDR3 coding sequence is TGTGCCAGCAGCAAGACAACAGGGGGCTCCAGCAATCAGCCCCAGCATTTT.

The V and J genes are TRBV20-1 and TRBJ1-2; D perhaps matches TRBD1 (6 bases). CDR1 is DFQATT, CDR2 SNEGSKA, per germline (reference sequence). Trimming removed 5 bases at V and 8 bases at J, with 9 bases between. CDR3 length equals 10 residues. The CDR3 sequence: CSAYRDGYTF. The CDR3 bases are TGCAGTGCTTACAGGGACGGCTACACCTTC.

This rearrangement joins TRBV11-2 to TRBJ2-1; a weak D match, TRBD2 (6 bases). This CDR3 region has 14 residues. CDR1 SGHAT and CDR2 FQNNGV come from the germline V gene. The V gene lost 4 bases and the J gene lost 8 bases, with 15 bases spanning the gap. The CDR3 loop reads CASSSLIPGDEQFF. The CDR3 region has the DNA TGTGCCAGCAGCTCCCTCATCCCGGGGGATGAGCAGTTCTTC.

V and J are TRBV11-2 and TRBJ1-1; 8 nucleotides match TRBD1. There are 13 residues in the CDR3. Unmatched junction bases numbered 4, after V lost 5 bases and J lost 5 bases. The V gene's germline CDR1 is SGHAT and CDR2 FQNNGV. The CDR3 sequence: CASSKGTGTEAFF. The CDR3 DNA reads as TGTGCCAGCAGCAAAGGGACAGGAACTGAAGCTTTCTTT. Looking up the rest from reference TRBV11-2 and TRBJ1-1 gives the full variable domain: EAGVAQSPRYKIIEKRQSVAFWCNPISGHATLYWYQQILGQGPKLLIQFQNNGVVDDSQLPKDRFSAERLKGVDSTLKIQPAKLEDSAVYLCASSKGTGTEAFFGQGTRLTVV.

This sequence joins TRBV11-3 and TRBJ1-1; D might be TRBD1 (6 bases). V was clipped by 5 bases and J by 0 bases, with 13 bases between them. CDR3 length: 15 amino acids. Germline assignment: CDR1 SGHNT and CDR2 YENEEA. CDR3 bases: TGTGCCAGCAGCCCGAACAGGGCATTGAACACTGAAGCTTTCTTT. It translates to CASSPNRALNTEAFF.

J is TRBJ2-1 and V is TRBV11-3, with 10 bases fitting TRBD2. Germline V gives CDR1 SGHNT, CDR2 YENEEA. The CDR3 sequence is 16 residues long. V shed 4 bases and J 2 bases; nucleotides not matched to a gene: 5. The chain's CDR3 is CASSSPSGGAYNEQFF. The DNA of the CDR3 is TGTGCCAGCAGCTCCCCTAGCGGGGGAGCCTACAATGAGCAGTTCTTC.

The gene calls are TRBV5-1 and TRBJ2-2, with a weak D call TRBD2 (6 bases). The CDR3 is 13 residues long. Trimming left V 5 bases short and J 6 bases short, with 11 bases between. Germline V CDR1 and CDR2: SGHRS, YFSETQ. The CDR3 reads CASSLDYAGELFF. CDR3 DNA: TGCGCCAGCAGTCTGGACTACGCCGGGGAGCTGTTTTTT.

This clone was seen a single time. The chain recombines TRBV5-1 with TRBJ2-5, with D maybe TRBD1 (6 bases). Germline V gives CDR1 SGHRS, CDR2 YFSETQ. The V and J ends lost 4 bases and 0 bases respectively, with 10 bases between them. The CDR3 spans 14 residues. CDR3 region: CASSLDRHQETQYF. In nucleotides, the CDR3 is TGCGCCAGCAGCCTGGACAGACACCAAGAGACCCAGTACTTC.

The chain joins TRBV11-3 to TRBJ2-5, with D perhaps TRBD2 (5 bases). V shed 5 bases and J shed 2 bases, with 18 bases lying between them. CDR1 SGHNT and CDR2 YENEEA come from the germline V gene. The CDR3 spans 16 residues. CDR3 sequence: CASSPPGKGDQETQYF. CDR3 in DNA: TGTGCCAGCAGCCCGCCGGGGAAAGGCGATCAAGAGACCCAGTACTTC.

The genes are TRBV12-5 and TRBJ2-7, with 7 bases aligning to TRBD1. This CDR3 has 15 residues. The V segment lost 7 bases and the J segment 2 bases; nucleotides outside the gene matches: 11. Germline assignment: CDR1 LGHNT and CDR2 FRNRAP. The CDR3 spells CASADYGTATYEQYF. CDR3 DNA: TGTGCTAGTGCAGATTATGGGACAGCTACCTACGAGCAGTACTTC.

This chain uses TRBV14 with TRBJ2-7; D is possibly TRBD1 (5 bases). In germline, CDR1 is SGHDN, CDR2 FVKESK. Trimming pared 0 bases from V and 3 bases from J, leaving 12 bases between. The CDR3 consists of 15 residues. The CDR3 nucleotides read TGTGCCAGCAGCCAAGATAACAGGTATTTCTACGAGCAGTACTTC. It encodes CASSQDNRYFYEQYF.

The CDR3 DNA follows: TGTGCCAGCAGTGAATTGGAGTGGGAGCAGTTCTTC. Protein sequence: CASSELEWEQFF. The chain employs TRBV2 and TRBJ2-1; D ambiguous. CDR1 SNHLY and CDR2 FYNNEI come from the germline V gene. V dropped 2 bases and J dropped 10 bases, with 9 bases sitting between them. The CDR3 sequence is 12 residues long.

The chain links TRBV19 to TRBJ1-5, with a tentative D call TRBD1 (6 bases). The CDR3 runs 15 residues. V lost 5 bases and J lost 7, with 18 bases in between. Germline CDR1 is LNHDA and CDR2 is SQIVND (reference sequence). As DNA, the CDR3 is TGTGCCAGTAGTTTCCCCACGGCAGGGGTCCAGCCCCAGCATTTT. Its protein is CASSFPTAGVQPQHF.

The V call is TRBV6-2 or TRBV6-3, the J call TRBJ1-1; no definite D call. The CDR3 covers 13 residues. The V and J ends lost 5 bases and 0 bases respectively, with 7 bases between them. Germline V gene lookup returns CDR1 MNHEY and CDR2 SVGEGT. In DNA form, the CDR3 reads TGTGCCAGCAGTGGGAGGATGAACACTGAAGCTTTCTTT. It translates to CASSGRMNTEAFF.

V and J are TRBV7-3 and TRBJ2-1; 7 positions match TRBD2. The CDR3 runs 15 residues. The V and J ends lost 2 bases and 2 bases, in that order; junction bases with no gene match: 3. Germline assignment: CDR1 SGHTA and CDR2 FQGTGA. The CDR3 loop reads CASSLAGGTYNEQFF. The CDR3 DNA sequence: TGTGCCAGCAGCTTAGCCGGGGGGACCTACAATGAGCAGTTCTTC.

V usage is TRBV5-1 and J usage is TRBJ2-6; D is perhaps TRBD2 (6 bases). CDR1 and CDR2 (germline): SGHRS, YFSETQ. The CDR3 has 15 residues. Trimming removed 6 bases from V and 0 bases from J, with 10 bases in between. This chain's CDR3 is CASTGVGSGANVLTF. The CDR3 region has the DNA TGCGCCAGCACGGGGGTAGGCTCTGGGGCCAACGTCCTGACTTTC.

The chain is built from TRBV3-1 (or the pseudogene TRBV3-2) and TRBJ1-2; 7 positions match TRBD1. The germline V gene encodes CDR1 LGHDT and CDR2 YNNKEL (reference sequence). Losses at the gene ends were 0 bases for V and 8 bases for J; bases not matched to a gene: 9. There are 15 residues in the CDR3. The CDR3 region has the DNA TGTGCCAGCAGCCAAGAACAACAGGGGAGTCGCGGCTACACCTTC. This translates into CASSQEQQGSRGYTF.

The rearrangement joins TRBV5-1 to TRBJ1-1; no reliable D call. The germline gives CDR1 SGHRS, CDR2 YFSETQ. The CDR3 spans 13 residues. Trimming stripped 2 bases from V and 6 bases from J, with 11 bases between. The CDR3 region is CASSLVGVSEAFF. DNA for the CDR3: TGCGCCAGCAGCTTAGTCGGGGTGTCTGAAGCTTTCTTT.